This entry is about one TCR beta chain. Its antigen is not known. The CDR3 extends over 13 amino acids. V was clipped by 4 bases and J by 2 bases, with 11 bases between them. Germline CDR1 is SQVTM and CDR2 is ANQGSEA. Assay: immunoSEQ multiplex PCR; the TCRdb copy retains only in-frame clones and omits some. The repertoire holds 97,000 or so clones, with 90% as singletons. The data originate from a study of OX40 agonist ivuxolimab in advanced cancers. The wider study: Across the patients, intravenous ivuxolimab was delivered every 2 weeks at 0.01 to 10 mg/kg. Treatment received earlier with anti-PD-1, anti-PD-L1 or anti-CTLA-4 agents was allowed, and approximately 44% had some. Dose-escalation patients were diagnosed with hepatocellular carcinoma, melanoma, renal cell cancer or head and neck cancer. General study points: With doses of 0.1-3.0 mg/kg, partial responders showed among the lowest clonal expansion.

The rearrangement uses TRBV29-1 and TRBJ1-1; D remains unclear. Material: CD4+ or CD8+ T cells sorted from blood, obtained in a trial of the OX40 agonist ivuxolimab. The receptor was derived from an adult with an advanced solid tumor such as melanoma, head and neck, liver or kidney cancer. In nucleotides, the CDR3 is TGCAGCGTTGGGGGAGTTTTAAACACTGAAGCTTTCTTT. Protein product: CSVGGVLNTEAFF.